This T cell receptor (beta chain) was identified in a study of T-cell memory formation after mild COVID-19. Overall study results and limits: CD4+ contracting clones were found mainly in CM and EM, and CD8+ ones in EMRA.

Points on this clonotype: No antigen is known for it.

TCR alpha and TCR beta cDNA libraries with sample barcodes and UMIs came from 5'RACE using constant-segment primers. TCRdb used MiXCR to reprocess the 5' RACE reads, holding one entry per CDR3 protein. The sample has around 310,000 distinct CDR3 sequences; 15% are singletons. Germline trimming cut 0 bases from V and 15 bases from J; bases unmatched to any gene: 9. Looked up from germline, CDR1 is SGHNT and CDR2 is YYREEE (reference sequence). The CDR3 is 15 residues long. The TCR originated in a man aged 18-30 years who had mild COVID-19 (a few samples of this study predate the infection). Cell type and time point are not known. The sample taken for sequencing was PBMCs or a T cell subset sorted from them (not recorded which). The chain combines TRBV5-4 with TRBJ2-1, with TRBD2 matching over 13 bases. Here the CDR3 DNA reads TGTGCCAGCAGCTTGGGTAGACTAGCGGGGGGATGGTGGTTCTTC. Its translation is CASSLGRLAGGWWFF.